These 9 T cell receptor beta chains came from one sample sequenced in a study of shared clonotypes between healthy human individuals. Sequencing was performed with immunoSEQ multiplex PCR; in TCRdb, only in-frame clones are kept and a portion is missing. This table has some 1.5 million clones, roughly 96% appearing once. Sequencing was carried out using naive CD4+ T cells sorted from blood. The subset was: CD45RA+ positively selected. The origin of the receptors is a man aged 25-45 years in good health.

The genes are TRBV10-3 and TRBJ2-7; D gene uncertain. Looked up from germline, CDR1 is ENHRY and CDR2 is SYGVKD. The CDR3 spans 12 residues. Trimming cost V 8 bases and J 6 bases, with 14 bases left between them. For the CDR3, the DNA is TGTGCCATCGGAAGGATCGGTTCCGAGCAGTACTTC. This encodes CAIGRIGSEQYF.

V is TRBV5-4 and J is TRBJ2-3; 14 nucleotides line up with TRBD2. This CDR3 region has 18 residues. Germline lookup yields CDR1 SGHNT and CDR2 YYREEE (reference sequence). V was pared by 3 bases and J by 3 bases, with 9 bases of the junction left unmatched. CDR3 in DNA: TGTGCCAGCAGCTCCACCGGGACTAGCGGGAGTGGAACAGATACGCAGTATTTT. Protein: CASSSTGTSGSGTDTQYF.

V and J are TRBV7-9 and TRBJ2-5; 9 bases are a match to TRBD2. V was clipped by 5 bases and J by 2 bases; unmatched bases: 15. CDR1 is SEHNR, CDR2 FQNEAQ, per germline (reference sequence). The CDR3 length is 18 residues. CDR3 region: CASSHPWKGTSRQETQYF. As DNA, the CDR3 is TGTGCCAGCAGCCATCCTTGGAAGGGGACTAGCAGGCAAGAGACCCAGTACTTC. Full variable domain (missing parts from reference TRBV7-9 and TRBJ2-5): DTGVSQNPRHKITKRGQNVTFRCDPISEHNRLYWYRQTLGQGPEFLTYFQNEAQLEKSRLLSDRFSAERPKGSFSTLEIQRTEQGDSAMYLCASSHPWKGTSRQETQYFGPGTRLLVL.

The V gene is TRBV7-9, the J gene TRBJ1-1; D unresolved. The CDR3 length is 13 residues. Trimming shortened V by 5 bases and J by 0 bases, and 7 bases separated the two germline ends. Germline V gene data show CDR1 as SEHNR and CDR2 as FQNEAQ (reference sequence). CDR3 protein: CASSQQLNTEAFF. CDR3 nucleotides: TGTGCCAGCAGCCAACAGCTGAACACTGAAGCTTTCTTT.

The chain is built from TRBV7-9 and TRBJ2-1; 11 bases fit TRBD1. Germline lookup yields CDR1 SEHNR and CDR2 FQNEAQ (reference sequence). The V and J ends lost 5 bases and 9 bases, in that order; junction bases with no gene match: 6. The CDR3 covers 14 residues. CDR3 coding DNA: TGTGCCAGCAGCCCCAGGACAGGGGGCGTTGAGCAGTTCTTC. Protein: CASSPRTGGVEQFF.

J is TRBJ2-3 and V is TRBV5-1, with 10 bases identical to TRBD1. The CDR3 is made up of 17 amino acids. Germline V CDR1 and CDR2: SGHRS, YFSETQ. V was clipped by 3 bases and J by 6 bases; unmatched bases: 13. CDR3 loop: CASSWRPGQGLGDTQYF. The CDR3 nucleotides read TGCGCCAGCAGCTGGAGGCCGGGACAGGGGTTGGGCGATACGCAGTATTTT. Full variable domain (rest looked up from reference TRBV5-1 and TRBJ2-3): KAGVTQTPRYLIKTRGQQVTLSCSPISGHRSVSWYQQTPGQGLQFLFEYFSETQRNKGNFPGRFSGRQFSNSRSEMNVSTLELGDSALYLCASSWRPGQGLGDTQYFGPGTRLTVL.

This clone was counted once. The rearrangement joins TRBV2 to TRBJ2-7, with TRBD1 as a possible D gene (6 bases). Germline CDR1 is SNHLY and CDR2 is FYNNEI. V was clipped by 6 bases and J by 3 bases, with 12 bases between them. This CDR3 comprises 13 residues. CDR3 sequence (DNA): TGTGCCAGCAGCCACGACAGGAGCTACGAGCAGTACTTC. It codes for CASSHDRSYEQYF.

The chain uses TRBV5-5 and TRBJ1-5; D remains ambiguous. V was trimmed by 4 bases and J by 0 bases, leaving 5 bases between them. Looked up from germline, CDR1 is SGHKS and CDR2 is YYEKEE (reference sequence). This CDR3 spans 13 amino acids. CDR3 coding DNA: TGTGCCAGCAGCCCTTATAGCAATCAGCCCCAGCATTTT. Encoded protein: CASSPYSNQPQHF.

The chain is built from TRBV5-1 and TRBJ1-3; 9 nucleotides align to TRBD1. After removal of 3 bases from V and 0 bases from J, the junction contained 4 bases not matched to a gene. CDR3 size: 16 residues. The germline V gene has CDR1 SGHRS and CDR2 YFSETQ. In DNA form, the CDR3 reads TGCGCCAGCAGCTGGGACAGGGCGGACTCTGGAAACACCATATATTTT. Amino acids: CASSWDRADSGNTIYF.